The 12 T cell receptor beta chains reported below all come from one sample, sequenced in a study of T cell responses to AZD1222 COVID-19 vaccine. Using immunoSEQ multiplex PCR, the repertoire was profiled, and TCRdb retains in-frame clones only, with some absent. Counted here are about 120,000 clones, about 90% occurring once; the ten biggest clones make up less than 4.5%. The sequences come from peripheral blood, collected on day 0 of MenACWY control vaccination. The source of these receptors is an adult in good health.

This chain uses TRBV2 with TRBJ2-6, with D perhaps TRBD1 (6 bases). V was pared by 10 bases and J by 0 bases, with 13 bases between. CDR1 and CDR2 (germline): SNHLY, FYNNEI. CDR3 length: 15 amino acids. As DNA, the CDR3 is TGTGCCACCCAAGGGGGTTCCTCTGGGGCCAACGTCCTGACTTTC. The encoded protein is CATQGGSSGANVLTF. Filled out from reference TRBV2 and TRBJ2-6, the complete variable domain reads EPEVTQTPSHQVTQMGQEVILRCVPISNHLYFYWYRQILGQKVEFLVSFYNNEISEKSEIFDDQFSVERPDGSNFTLKIRSTKLEDSAMYFCATQGGSSGANVLTFGAGSRLTVL.

The V gene is TRBV3-1 (or the pseudogene TRBV3-2), the J gene TRBJ2-1, with 7 bases fitting TRBD2. CDR1 and CDR2 from the germline V gene are LGHDT and YNNKEL (reference sequence). V lost 2 bases to trimming and J lost 2 bases; unmatched junction nucleotides: 6. This CDR3 comprises 16 residues. The CDR3 is CASSQLGEGAYNEQFF. Here the CDR3 DNA reads TGTGCCAGCAGCCAACTTGGGGAGGGAGCCTACAATGAGCAGTTCTTC.

The V gene is TRBV29-1, the J gene TRBJ1-4; D might be TRBD1 (5 bases). Per germline, CDR1 SQVTM and CDR2 ANQGSEA. This CDR3 comprises 11 residues. V lost 3 bases to trimming and J lost 11 bases, with 10 bases between them. CDR3 nucleotides: TGCAGCGTTGACTCTGAGGGGAAACTGTTTTTT. This encodes CSVDSEGKLFF.

V and J are TRBV5-6 and TRBJ1-6, with D possibly matching TRBD1 (6 bases). This CDR3 spans 14 amino acids. Germline V gene sequence: CDR1 SGHDT, CDR2 YYEEEE. V was trimmed by 4 bases and J by 9 bases, leaving 14 bases between them. In DNA form, the CDR3 reads TGTGCCAGCAGCCTAGGGGGTCCGGGTTCACCCCTCCACTTT. It translates to CASSLGGPGSPLHF.

The chain joins TRBV29-1 to TRBJ2-5; no definite D call. V was clipped by 2 bases and J by 1 base, with 17 bases between them. The CDR3 has 16 amino acids. Germline V gene data show CDR1 as SQVTM and CDR2 as ANQGSEA. CDR3: CSVESRFVEPQETQYF. In DNA, the CDR3 is TGCAGCGTTGAAAGTCGGTTCGTGGAACCCCAAGAGACCCAGTACTTC.

This chain joins TRBV2 and TRBJ2-7; 11 bases match TRBD2. The CDR3 is made up of 16 amino acids. Germline V CDR1 and CDR2: SNHLY, FYNNEI. V was clipped by 3 bases and J by 2 bases; unmatched bases: 6. The CDR3 sequence is CASSDSGGAQTYEQYV. The CDR3 region has the DNA TGTGCCAGCAGTGATAGCGGGGGGGCCCAAACCTACGAGCAGTACGTC.

This chain links TRBV29-1 with TRBJ1-3; D remains unclear. The germline gives CDR1 SQVTM, CDR2 ANQGSEA. V lost 4 bases to trimming and J lost 6 bases, with 16 bases between them. This CDR3 has 14 residues. The CDR3 is CSVVGSPLENTIYF. CDR3 bases: TGCAGCGTTGTAGGCAGCCCGTTGGAAAACACCATATATTTT.

The rearrangement uses TRBV19 and TRBJ1-5; unclear D gene. The germline CDR1 and CDR2 sequences are LNHDA and SQIVND (reference sequence). Trimming took off 4 bases at V and 7 bases at J, with 11 bases between the two ends. There are 13 residues in the CDR3. This chain's CDR3 is CASSRAREQPQHF. The CDR3 DNA follows: TGTGCCAGTAGTAGGGCGCGGGAACAGCCCCAGCATTTT.

The rearrangement links TRBV7-9 to TRBJ2-2; 8 bases fit TRBD1. The CDR3 sequence is 15 residues long. The ends lost 3 bases at V and 6 bases at J; junction bases unmatched: 6. Germline CDR1 SEHNR, CDR2 FQNEAQ (reference sequence). The CDR3 DNA follows: TGTGCCAGCAGCTTGTGGACAGGGATCCCCGGGGAGCTGTTTTTT. Translation: CASSLWTGIPGELFF.

This clone has only one observation. V usage is TRBV3-1 (or the pseudogene TRBV3-2) and J usage is TRBJ2-1, with D tentatively TRBD1 (5 bases). Per the germline V gene, CDR1 is LGHDT and CDR2 is YNNKEL (reference sequence). Trimming left V 7 bases short and J 5 bases short, with 12 bases between. The CDR3 spans 13 residues. Here the CDR3 reads CASKGQPDNEQFF. The CDR3 nucleotides read TGTGCCAGCAAGGGGCAGCCCGACAATGAGCAGTTCTTC.

The DNA for the CDR3 is TGTGCCAGCAGCTTAGGGTCGAATCCATGGGAGACCCAGTACTTC. Translating gives CASSLGSNPWETQYF. The chain recombines TRBV7-2 with TRBJ2-5; D is unclear. CDR1 is SGHTA, CDR2 FQGNSA, per germline. The CDR3 runs 15 residues. The ends were cut back, 1 base at V and 5 bases at J, with 14 bases in the middle.

The gene calls are TRBV5-5 and TRBJ2-3; 7 nucleotides agree with TRBD1. The CDR3 totals 16 residues. The junction had 9 bases not matched to a gene; V was cut back by 4 bases and J by 1 base. Germline lookup yields CDR1 SGHKS and CDR2 YYEKEE (reference sequence). The CDR3 region is CASSRGQTLRTDTQYF. CDR3 nucleotide sequence: TGTGCCAGCAGCCGGGGACAGACCCTTCGCACAGATACGCAGTATTTT.